This T cell receptor beta chain is from a study of beta chain features in type 1 diabetes. Findings and limits, study-wide: Naive, central memory and Treg TCRB repertoires appeared more alike in patients than in healthy donors. These data did not resolve whether HLA type affects TCRB rearrangement. Across all four CD4+ subsets, people with type 1 diabetes showed modestly shorter TCRB CDR3s.

A note on this clone: The antigen remains unidentified.

The CDR3 totals 15 residues. Germline trimming cut 4 bases from V and 7 bases from J; bases unmatched to any gene: 10. The germline gives CDR1 SGHRS, CDR2 YFSETQ. Reverse transcribing all isolated RNA meant expressed TCRB transcripts were sequenced. Several million reads on average were seen across naive, central memory and regulatory T cell samples. The method was immunoSEQ multiplex PCR; TCRdb's version includes in-frame clones alone and lacks a portion of them. The repertoire holds around 170,000 clones, 7% to 10% seen once, with under 2.5% in the top ten. The sequence derives from a woman aged 18-29 years in good health. This sequence joins TRBV5-1 and TRBJ2-1; 8 bases are shared with TRBD2. The sequencing input was central memory CD4+ T cells from blood. For the CDR3, the DNA is TGCGCCAGCAGCAGTCTGCCGGGGGGGCGAAATGAGCAGTTCTTC. It is translated as CASSSLPGGRNEQFF.